This T cell receptor (beta chain) was identified during a study of T cells in Graves' hyperthyroidism and ophthalmopathy. Study-level findings and limits: Ophthalmopathy was model-predicted a median about 6.9 months pre-onset.

Template material for amplifying TCR beta CDR3 regions consisted of RNA transcripts. The TCR CDR3 was amplified in a first-round RT-PCR using the HTBI primer set. In TCRdb, the multiplex PCR reads were re-called with MiXCR into one record per CDR3 protein. The sample contains 400,000 or so distinct CDR3 sequences, roughly 13% of which appear only once. The CDR3 is made up of 12 amino acids. Trimming shortened V by 5 bases and J by 5 bases, and 10 bases separated the two germline ends. From germline, CDR1 is SGHAT and CDR2 FQNNGV. This clonotype was detected many times. The antigen is undetermined. This receptor was taken from a man aged 50 or older with Graves' ophthalmopathy. The chain recombines TRBV11-2 with TRBJ2-7; D remains unclear. Sequenced material: blood. The CDR3 loop is CASSTTSHEQYF. The DNA for the CDR3 is TGTGCCAGCAGCACTACGAGTCACGAGCAGTACTTC.